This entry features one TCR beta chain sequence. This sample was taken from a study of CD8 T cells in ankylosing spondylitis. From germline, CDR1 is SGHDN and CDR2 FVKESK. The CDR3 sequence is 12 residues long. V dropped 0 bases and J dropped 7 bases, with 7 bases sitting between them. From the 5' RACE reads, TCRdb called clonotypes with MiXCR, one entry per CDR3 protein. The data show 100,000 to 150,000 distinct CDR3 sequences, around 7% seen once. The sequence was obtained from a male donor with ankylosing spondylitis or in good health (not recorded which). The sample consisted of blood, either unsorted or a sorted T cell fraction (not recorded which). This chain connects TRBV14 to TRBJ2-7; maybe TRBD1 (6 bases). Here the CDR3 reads CASSQEGGEQYF. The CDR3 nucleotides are TGTGCCAGCAGCCAAGAAGGGGGAGAGCAGTACTTC.